This T cell receptor (beta chain) was sequenced for a study of blood T cell repertoires in COVID-19. Across the study: Spain, Italy and the United States supplied samples that represented acute and convalescent COVID-19. PBMCs, B-cell-depleted T cells, or T cells provided the cDNA or gDNA that made up the material.

A word on this clone: At the DNA level, this CDR3 is encoded by other sequences in the same sample as well.

Repertoires were generated with immunoSEQ multiplex PCR, while TCRdb's copy carries only in-frame clones and drops some. In the table there are 150,000 to 200,000 clones, more than 65% of which are singletons. Input material: peripheral blood. This TCR derives from a woman older than 75 with active or convalescent COVID-19.

CDR3 in amino acids: CASSLARTGSTDTQYF. The CDR3 coding sequence is TGTGCCAGCAGCTTGGCTCGGACAGGGAGCACAGATACGCAGTATTTT. The chain employs TRBV5-4 and TRBJ2-3, with 8 nucleotides matching TRBD1. Germline V CDR1 and CDR2: SGHNT, YYREEE (reference sequence). CDR3 length: 16 residues. Losses at the gene ends were 0 bases for V and 0 bases for J; bases not matched to a gene: 3.